This T cell receptor beta chain was sequenced for a study of CD8+ T cells in alopecia areata. Study details: Dosing with tofacitinib proceeded for 6 to 18 months, followed by 6 months off drug.

The sample's treatment: oral pan-JAK inhibitor, 5-10 mg twice daily. There are 14 residues in the CDR3. V lost 8 bases to trimming and J lost 4 bases, with 15 bases between them. From germline, CDR1 is LNHDA and CDR2 SQIVND (reference sequence). This clone was seen more than once but under ten times. RNA extraction and reverse transcription yielded cDNA as sequencing template. Produced via immunoSEQ multiplex PCR; TCRdb's table is partial and in-frame only. The table lists 87,000 or so clones, 70% to 80% of them singletons. This clonotype was sampled from a human donor with alopecia areata. The sample consisted of CD8+ T cells sorted from blood, taken at week 44, from a patient treated with tofacitinib. This chain links TRBV19 with TRBJ1-5; D might be TRBD1 (5 bases). Here the CDR3 DNA reads TGTGCCAGTTCCGATGGGGCTGGGAATCAGCCCCAGCATTTT. Protein: CASSDGAGNQPQHF.